The T cell receptor beta chain described here comes from a study of T cell repertoires in cytomegalovirus infection. As for the study in general: Public TCR beta signature analysis indicated the presence of both CMV infection and matching HLA type. Findings and caveats of the study: CMV-specific TCR beta clonotypes restricted by HLA-C dominated the ex vivo response.

This CDR3 has 17 residues. CDR1 MNHEY and CDR2 SVGEGT come from the germline V gene. V was cut by 6 bases and J by 0 bases, with 18 bases left in between. TCRdb ran MiXCR on the reads and lists one entry per CDR3 protein. The sample shows 200,000 or so distinct CDR3 sequences, roughly 19% of them seen only once. A word on this clonotype: The antigen is unknown.

The source is a human donor in good health (CMV status not recorded). Some clones in this sample may be carry-over from other donors' samples. The gene calls are TRBV6-2 or TRBV6-3 and TRBJ2-1, with D possibly being TRBD1 or TRBD2 (5 bases each). Material for sequencing was PBMCs. The CDR3 is CASRLTTGTDSYNEQFF. For the CDR3, the DNA is TGTGCCAGCAGATTGACCACCGGGACCGACTCCTACAATGAGCAGTTCTTC.